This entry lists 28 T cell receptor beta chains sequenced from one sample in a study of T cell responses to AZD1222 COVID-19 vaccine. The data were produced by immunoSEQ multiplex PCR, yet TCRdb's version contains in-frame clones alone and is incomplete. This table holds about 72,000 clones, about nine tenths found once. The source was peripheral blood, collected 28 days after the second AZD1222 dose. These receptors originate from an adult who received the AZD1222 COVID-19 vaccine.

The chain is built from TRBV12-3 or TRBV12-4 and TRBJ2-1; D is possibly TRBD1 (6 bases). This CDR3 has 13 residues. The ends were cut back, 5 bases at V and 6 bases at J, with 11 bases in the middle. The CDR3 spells CASSSLQGNEQFF. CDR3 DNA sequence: TGTGCCAGCAGTAGTCTACAGGGCAATGAGCAGTTCTTC.

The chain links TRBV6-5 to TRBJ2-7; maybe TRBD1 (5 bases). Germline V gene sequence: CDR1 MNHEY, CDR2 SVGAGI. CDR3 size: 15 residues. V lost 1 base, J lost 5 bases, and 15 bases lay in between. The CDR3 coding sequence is TGTGCCAGCAGTTACTATAGGGGATACGACAACGAGCAGTACTTC. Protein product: CASSYYRGYDNEQYF.

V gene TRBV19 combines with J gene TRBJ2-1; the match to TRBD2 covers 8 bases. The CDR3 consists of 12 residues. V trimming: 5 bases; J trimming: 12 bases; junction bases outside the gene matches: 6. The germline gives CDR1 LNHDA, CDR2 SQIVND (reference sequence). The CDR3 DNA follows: TGTGCCAGTAGTCTCCGCCGGGGGGGGCAGTTCTTC. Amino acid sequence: CASSLRRGGQFF.

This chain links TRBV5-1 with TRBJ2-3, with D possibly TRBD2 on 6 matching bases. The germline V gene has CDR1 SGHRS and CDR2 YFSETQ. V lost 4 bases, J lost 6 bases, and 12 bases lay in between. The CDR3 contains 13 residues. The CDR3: CASSVPGGDTQYF. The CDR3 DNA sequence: TGCGCCAGCAGCGTACCTGGAGGGGATACGCAGTATTTT.

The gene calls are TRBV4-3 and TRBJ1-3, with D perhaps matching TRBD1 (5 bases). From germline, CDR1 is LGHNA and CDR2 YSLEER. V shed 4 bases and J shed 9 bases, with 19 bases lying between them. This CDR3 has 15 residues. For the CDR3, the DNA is TGCGCCAGCAGCCCGGCCCCGGGGGGGGAGAGCACCATATATTTT. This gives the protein CASSPAPGGESTIYF.

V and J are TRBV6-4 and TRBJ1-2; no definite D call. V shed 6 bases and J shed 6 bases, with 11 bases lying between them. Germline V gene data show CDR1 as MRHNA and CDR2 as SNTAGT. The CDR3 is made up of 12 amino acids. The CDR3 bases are TGTGCCAGCAGCCATGGCAACGATGGCTACACCTTC. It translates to CASSHGNDGYTF.

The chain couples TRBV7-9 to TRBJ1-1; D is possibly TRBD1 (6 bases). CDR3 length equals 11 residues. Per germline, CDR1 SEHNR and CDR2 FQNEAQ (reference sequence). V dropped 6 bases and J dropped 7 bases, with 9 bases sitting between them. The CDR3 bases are TGTGCCAGCAGTGTCAGGGGTGAAGCTTTCTTT. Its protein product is CASSVRGEAFF.

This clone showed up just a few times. For the CDR3, the DNA is TGTGCCAGCAGCCAACGGTTGATGGGCGGTGAGCAGTTCTTC. Its translation: CASSQRLMGGEQFF. This chain joins TRBV14 and TRBJ2-1, with D hard to call. The CDR3 contains 14 residues. Germline CDR1 is SGHDN and CDR2 is FVKESK. V lost 2 bases and J lost 9, with 14 bases in between.

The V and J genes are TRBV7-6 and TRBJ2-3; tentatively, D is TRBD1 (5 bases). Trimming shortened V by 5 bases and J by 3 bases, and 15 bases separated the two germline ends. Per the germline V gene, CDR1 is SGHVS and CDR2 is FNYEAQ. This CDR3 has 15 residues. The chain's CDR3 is CASSPRALGTDTQYF. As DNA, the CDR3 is TGTGCCAGCAGCCCCAGGGCGCTAGGGACAGATACGCAGTATTTT.

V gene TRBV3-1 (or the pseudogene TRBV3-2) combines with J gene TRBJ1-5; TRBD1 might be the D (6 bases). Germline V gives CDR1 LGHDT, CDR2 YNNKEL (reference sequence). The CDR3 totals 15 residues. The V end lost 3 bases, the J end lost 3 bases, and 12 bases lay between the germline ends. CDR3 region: CASSHKGGINQPQHF. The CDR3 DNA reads TGTGCCAGCAGCCATAAGGGGGGGATCAATCAGCCCCAGCATTTT.

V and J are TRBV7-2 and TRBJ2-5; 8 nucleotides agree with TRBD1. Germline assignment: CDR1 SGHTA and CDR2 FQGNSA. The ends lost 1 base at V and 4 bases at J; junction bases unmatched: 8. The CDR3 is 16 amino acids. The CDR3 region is CASSLVGTGGGETQYF. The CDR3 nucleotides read TGTGCCAGCAGCTTAGTAGGTACAGGGGGAGGAGAGACCCAGTACTTC.

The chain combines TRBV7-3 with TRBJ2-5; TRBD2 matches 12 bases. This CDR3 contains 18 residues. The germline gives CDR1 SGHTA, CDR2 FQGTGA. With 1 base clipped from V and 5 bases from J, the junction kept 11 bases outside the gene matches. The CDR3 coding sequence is TGTGCCAGCAGCTTAATGGGGCGGACTAGCGGGATCCCGGAGACCCAGTACTTC. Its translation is CASSLMGRTSGIPETQYF.

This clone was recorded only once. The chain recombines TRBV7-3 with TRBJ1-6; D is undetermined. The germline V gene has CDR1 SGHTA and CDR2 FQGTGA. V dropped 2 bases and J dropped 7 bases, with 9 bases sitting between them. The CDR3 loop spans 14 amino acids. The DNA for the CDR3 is TGTGCCAGCAGCTTACAAGGTGGAAATTCACCCCTCCACTTT. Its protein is CASSLQGGNSPLHF.

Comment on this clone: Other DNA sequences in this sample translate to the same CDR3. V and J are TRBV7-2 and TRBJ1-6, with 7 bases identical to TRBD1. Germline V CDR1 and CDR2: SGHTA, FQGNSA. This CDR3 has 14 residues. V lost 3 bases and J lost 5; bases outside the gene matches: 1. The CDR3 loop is CASSLGTDNSPLHF. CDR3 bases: TGTGCCAGCAGCTTGGGGACAGATAATTCACCCCTCCACTTT.

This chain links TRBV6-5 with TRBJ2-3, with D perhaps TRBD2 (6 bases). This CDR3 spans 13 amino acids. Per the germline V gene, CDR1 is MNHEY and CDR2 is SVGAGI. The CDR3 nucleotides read TGTGCGACCCAGGGAGGTGGCACAGATACGCAGTATTTT. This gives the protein CATQGGGTDTQYF.

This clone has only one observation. The CDR3 DNA sequence: TGTGCCAGCAGCTTTCAGGGGGCTAAGAACACTGAAGCTTTCTTT. It yields the protein CASSFQGAKNTEAFF. The rearrangement links TRBV7-9 to TRBJ1-1; 8 nucleotides line up with TRBD1. This CDR3 spans 15 amino acids. Germline CDR1 is SEHNR and CDR2 is FQNEAQ (reference sequence). V lost 3 bases to trimming and J lost 1 base; unmatched junction nucleotides: 4.

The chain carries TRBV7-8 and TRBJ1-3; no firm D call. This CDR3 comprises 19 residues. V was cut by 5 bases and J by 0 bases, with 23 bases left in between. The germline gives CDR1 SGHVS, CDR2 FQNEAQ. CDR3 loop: CASSRPGRTTPSSGNTIYF. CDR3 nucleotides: TGTGCCAGCAGCCGACCGGGCCGCACGACCCCATCCTCTGGAAACACCATATATTTT.

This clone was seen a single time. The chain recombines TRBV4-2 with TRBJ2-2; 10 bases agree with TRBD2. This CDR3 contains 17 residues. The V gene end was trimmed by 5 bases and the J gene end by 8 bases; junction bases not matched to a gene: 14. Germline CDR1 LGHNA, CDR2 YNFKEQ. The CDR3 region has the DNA TGTGCCAGCAGCTCAGGGGTCCTAGCGGGAGCAATGGGGGAGCTGTTTTTT. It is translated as CASSSGVLAGAMGELFF.

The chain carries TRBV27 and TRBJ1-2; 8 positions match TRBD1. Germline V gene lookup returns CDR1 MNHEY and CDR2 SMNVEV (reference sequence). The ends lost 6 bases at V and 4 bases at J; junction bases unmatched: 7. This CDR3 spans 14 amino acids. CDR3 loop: CASSDRGWSYGYTF. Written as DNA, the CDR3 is TGTGCCAGCAGCGACAGGGGTTGGAGCTATGGCTACACCTTC.

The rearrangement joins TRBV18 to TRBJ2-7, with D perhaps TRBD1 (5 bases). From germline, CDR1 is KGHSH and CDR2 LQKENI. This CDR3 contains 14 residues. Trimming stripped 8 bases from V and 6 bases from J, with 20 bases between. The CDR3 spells CASGPSSIQGEQYF. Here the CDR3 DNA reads TGTGCCAGCGGTCCCTCTTCCATTCAGGGCGAGCAGTACTTC.

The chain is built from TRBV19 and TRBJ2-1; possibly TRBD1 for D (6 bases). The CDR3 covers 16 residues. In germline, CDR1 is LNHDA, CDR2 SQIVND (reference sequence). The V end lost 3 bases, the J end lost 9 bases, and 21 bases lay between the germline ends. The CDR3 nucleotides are TGTGCCAGTAGTATGCGCCGACAGGCGCAACAGGTTGAGCAGTTCTTC. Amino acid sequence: CASSMRRQAQQVEQFF.

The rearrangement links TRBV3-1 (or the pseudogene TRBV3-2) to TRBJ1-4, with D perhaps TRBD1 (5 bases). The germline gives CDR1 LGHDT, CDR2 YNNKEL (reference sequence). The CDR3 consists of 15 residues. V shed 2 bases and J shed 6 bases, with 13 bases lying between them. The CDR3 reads CASSQKSEGYEKLFF. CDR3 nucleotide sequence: TGTGCCAGCAGCCAAAAGTCGGAGGGGTATGAAAAACTGTTTTTT.

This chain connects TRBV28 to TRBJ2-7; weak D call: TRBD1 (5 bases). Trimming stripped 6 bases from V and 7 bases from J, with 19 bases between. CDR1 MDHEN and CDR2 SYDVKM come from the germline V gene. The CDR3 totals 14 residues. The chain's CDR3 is CASRTLDRLVEQYF. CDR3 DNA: TGTGCCAGCAGGACCCTCGACAGATTGGTGGAGCAGTACTTC.

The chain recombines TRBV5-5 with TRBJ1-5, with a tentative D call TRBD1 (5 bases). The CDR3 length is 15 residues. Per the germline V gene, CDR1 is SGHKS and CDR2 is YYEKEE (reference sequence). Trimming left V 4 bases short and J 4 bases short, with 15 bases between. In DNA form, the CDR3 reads TGTGCCAGCAGCCTGGGGACGTTAGGAAATCAGCCCCAGCATTTT. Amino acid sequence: CASSLGTLGNQPQHF.

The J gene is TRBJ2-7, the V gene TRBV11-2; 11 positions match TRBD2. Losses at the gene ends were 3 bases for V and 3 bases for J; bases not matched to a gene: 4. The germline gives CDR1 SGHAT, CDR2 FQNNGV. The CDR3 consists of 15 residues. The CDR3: CASSFGTSGDYEQYF. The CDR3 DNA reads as TGTGCCAGCAGCTTCGGGACTAGCGGAGACTACGAGCAGTACTTC.

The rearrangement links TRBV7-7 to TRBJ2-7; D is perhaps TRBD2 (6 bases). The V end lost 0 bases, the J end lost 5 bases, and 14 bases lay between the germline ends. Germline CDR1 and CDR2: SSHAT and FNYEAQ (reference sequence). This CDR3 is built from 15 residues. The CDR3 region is CASSLAPASVNEQYF. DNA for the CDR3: TGTGCCAGCAGCTTAGCTCCGGCTAGCGTCAACGAGCAGTACTTC.

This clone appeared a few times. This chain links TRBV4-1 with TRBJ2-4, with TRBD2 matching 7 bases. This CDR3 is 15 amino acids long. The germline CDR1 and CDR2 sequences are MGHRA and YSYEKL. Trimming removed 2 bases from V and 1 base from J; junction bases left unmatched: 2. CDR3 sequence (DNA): TGCGCCAGCAGCCAAACTAGCGAGGCCAAAAACATTCAGTACTTC. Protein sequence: CASSQTSEAKNIQYF.

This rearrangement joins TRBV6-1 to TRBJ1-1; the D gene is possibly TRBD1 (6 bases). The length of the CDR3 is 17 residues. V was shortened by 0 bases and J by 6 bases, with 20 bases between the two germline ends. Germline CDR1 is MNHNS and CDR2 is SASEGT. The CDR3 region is CASSEALTGSGRAEAFF. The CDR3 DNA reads TGTGCCAGCAGTGAAGCCCTGACAGGCTCTGGTCGGGCTGAAGCTTTCTTT.